The entry that follows covers one T cell receptor (beta chain) sequence. The antigen remains unidentified. Time point of the sample: pre-treatment sample, taken before nivolumab and TIL therapy. CDR1 MDHEN and CDR2 SYDVKM come from the germline V gene. The CDR3 is 15 residues long. V lost 5 bases and J 5 bases, leaving 19 bases between the germline ends. The data were taken from a study of TIL therapy for anti-PD-1-resistant metastatic lung cancer. The study, taken as a whole, reports: Infused TIL clonotypes partially replaced the baseline blood repertoire, then decayed over months.

The libraries were made with immunoSEQ v3. Profiling relied on immunoSEQ multiplex PCR, and the TCRdb table lists in-frame clones only, not all of them. The data show approximately 60,000 clones, 80% to 90% seen once. This rearrangement joins TRBV28 to TRBJ2-7; possible D gene TRBD2, 6 bases. Sequencing was performed on blood, taken at baseline. This receptor was obtained from a person aged 25-85 years with non-small cell lung cancer. The CDR3 reads CASSPLRLEENEQYF. In DNA form, the CDR3 reads TGTGCCAGCAGTCCCCTCCGACTAGAGGAGAACGAGCAGTACTTC.